The next 3 T cell receptor beta chains were all read from a single sample in a study of blood T cell repertoires in COVID-19. TCRdb keeps only in-frame clones here, not all; method: immunoSEQ multiplex PCR. The repertoire includes about 410,000 clones, roughly 88% of them detected once, and about 0.6% sits in the top ten. What was sequenced was PBMCs or T cells enriched from blood (not recorded which). The receptors were gathered from a man aged 18 to 29 who had recovered from COVID-19.

This chain uses TRBV6-1 with TRBJ1-3; D unclear. Between the trimmed V and J ends, which lost 3 bases and 3 bases, there was a span of 12 bases. Per the germline V gene, CDR1 is MNHNS and CDR2 is SASEGT. The CDR3 totals 15 residues. CDR3 sequence (DNA): TGTGCCAGCAGTGATCCCCTCCGCGTTGGAAACACCATATATTTT. This codes for CASSDPLRVGNTIYF.

The chain is built from TRBV7-2 and TRBJ1-5, with 7 positions matching TRBD1. The CDR3 spans 16 residues. Trimming at V came to 2 bases and at J to 4 bases, leaving 8 bases not matched to a gene. The V gene's germline CDR1 is SGHTA and CDR2 FQGNSA. The CDR3 DNA sequence: TGTGCCAGCAGCTTAAGGCTGACAGGGATGAATCAGCCCCAGCATTTT. This gives the protein CASSLRLTGMNQPQHF.

This chain links TRBV19 with TRBJ2-7; TRBD1 is a possible D gene (5 bases). CDR3 length: 15 residues. Germline CDR1 and CDR2: LNHDA and SQIVND (reference sequence). The V end was cut by 1 base, the J end by 8 bases, with 18 bases between. The CDR3 region has the DNA TGTGCCAGTAGTATAGGGCAGGAAAGGGGTTCGAAGCAGTACTTC. Translated, it gives CASSIGQERGSKQYF.